What follows is one T cell receptor beta chain and its context. These data originate in a study of blood T cell repertoires in COVID-19. Clones were sequenced by immunoSEQ multiplex PCR, and TCRdb holds only the in-frame ones, with some missing. The sample consists of approximately 140,000 clones, more than 75% of them appearing once. Deletions cut 2 bases from V and 0 bases from J, with 8 bases between. This CDR3 spans 14 amino acids. The germline gives CDR1 GTSNPN, CDR2 SVGIG (reference sequence). Sequencing used PBMCs or T cells enriched from blood (not recorded which). J is TRBJ1-5 and V is TRBV30; D gene unclear. This clonotype was sampled from a woman aged 25 to 39 with acute COVID-19. The CDR3 loop reads CAWSRQVSNQPQHF. CDR3 in DNA: TGTGCCTGGAGTAGGCAGGTTAGCAATCAGCCCCAGCATTTT. The complete variable domain, with remaining parts taken from reference TRBV30 and TRBJ1-5, reads SQTIHQWPATLVQPVGSPLSLECTVEGTSNPNLYWYRQAAGRGLQLLFYSVGIGQISSEVPQNLSASRPQDRQFILSSKKLLLSDSGFYLCAWSRQVSNQPQHFGDGTRLSIL.